This TCR beta chain is from a study of response to subunit inactivated influenza vaccine. V lost 5 bases and J lost 6, with 27 bases in between. The CDR3 contains 18 residues. The germline V gene encodes CDR1 SGHAT and CDR2 FQDESV (reference sequence). This clonotype turned up a few times. TCRdb re-derived calls from the RT-PCR reads in MiXCR, one entry per CDR3 protein. This table holds about 170,000 distinct CDR3 sequences, about 12% found once. Separately, the same data were catalogued under a study of T cells expressing NK-cell markers. That source reports: cDNA encoding TCR beta was synthesized via 5'RACE template switching incorporating UMIs. There were seven HCMV-seropositive donors and one seronegative donor among the eight sequenced. Within several experiments, an anti-gamma-delta TCR antibody kept the sorting limited to alpha-beta TCR T cells. Of CD8+ T cells, 1.0-7.0% belonged to dominant NKG2C+ clonotypes in several donors. These clonotypes, the leaders elsewhere, also led the CD3+CD56-NKG2C+ fraction in a handful of donors.

The specimen comprised CD8+ T cells sorted from PBMCs, sampled roughly 12 days after vaccination. The clonotype originates from a man in his forties or fifties who received an inactivated influenza vaccine. This rearrangement joins TRBV11-1 to TRBJ2-3; possible D gene TRBD1, 6 bases. The CDR3 region is CASSVTPVGTLSPDTQYF. CDR3 bases: TGTGCCAGCAGCGTAACCCCAGTCGGGACACTATCCCCCGATACGCAGTATTTT. The full variable domain, in which reference TRBV11-1 and TRBJ2-3 provide the parts outside the CDR3, is EAEVAQSPRYKITEKSQAVAFWCDPISGHATLYWYRQILGQGPELLVQFQDESVVDDSQLPKDRFSAERLKGVDSTLKIQPAELGDSAMYLCASSVTPVGTLSPDTQYFGPGTRLTVL.